One and the same sample provided the 20 T cell receptor beta chains below, sequenced in a study of T cell responses to AZD1222 COVID-19 vaccine. Generated by immunoSEQ multiplex PCR, the TCRdb table keeps only in-frame clones and is missing some. Here the sample spans 150,000 or so clones, 91% being singletons. Source: peripheral blood, taken on day 0 of AZD1222 vaccination. These receptors were collected from an adult in good health.

The genes are TRBV11-3 and TRBJ1-1; 7 bases are shared with TRBD1. Germline loops: CDR1 SGHNT, CDR2 YENEEA. There are 15 residues in the CDR3. V was pared by 1 base and J by 2 bases, with 4 bases of the junction left unmatched. CDR3 coding DNA: TGTGCCAGCAGCTTAGGGACAGGAGATAACACTGAAGCTTTCTTT. It is translated as CASSLGTGDNTEAFF.

This rearrangement joins TRBV9 to TRBJ1-3, with D possibly TRBD1 on 5 matching bases. V shed 3 bases and J shed 2 bases, with 9 bases lying between them. The V gene's germline CDR1 is SGDLS and CDR2 YYNGEE. The CDR3 sequence is 14 residues long. For the CDR3, the DNA is TGTGCCAGCAGCGCACAGGTCCCTGGAAACACCATATATTTT. Residues: CASSAQVPGNTIYF.

The chain combines TRBV28 with TRBJ2-1; 7 bases fit TRBD2. CDR3 size: 15 residues. Germline assignment: CDR1 MDHEN and CDR2 SYDVKM. V lost 5 bases, J lost 3 bases, and 7 bases stayed unmatched. The CDR3 bases are TGTGCCAGCAGTCCGGGGGGTAGCGTCTACAATGAGCAGTTCTTC. Protein: CASSPGGSVYNEQFF.

The chain carries TRBV19 and TRBJ2-5; 7 bases are a match to TRBD1. The CDR3 runs 16 residues. Trimming at V came to 4 bases and at J to 5 bases, leaving 13 bases not matched to a gene. CDR1 is LNHDA, CDR2 SQIVND, per germline (reference sequence). DNA of the CDR3: TGTGCCAGTAGTAAAAATACAGGGGCCCGTGGGGAGACCCAGTACTTC. This gives the protein CASSKNTGARGETQYF.

The chain uses TRBV12-3 or TRBV12-4 and TRBJ2-1, with D tentatively TRBD1 (6 bases). This CDR3 contains 12 residues. Trimming stripped 3 bases from V and 16 bases from J, with 16 bases between. The CDR3 DNA is TGTGCCAGCAGTTTTGGTGTTTCAGGGGAATTCTTC. Amino acid sequence: CASSFGVSGEFF.

This clone was observed once. This rearrangement joins TRBV6-1 to TRBJ1-1; the D gene is possibly TRBD1 (6 bases). Trimming removed 4 bases from V and 1 base from J, with 16 bases in between. This CDR3 contains 16 residues. Germline lookup yields CDR1 MNHNS and CDR2 SASEGT. This CDR3 is CASSARAGQRNTEAFF. The CDR3 DNA follows: TGTGCCAGCAGTGCCCGCGCGGGACAACGGAACACTGAAGCTTTCTTT.

V and J are TRBV27 and TRBJ2-2, with D possibly being TRBD1 or TRBD2 (5 bases each). Trimming took off 2 bases at V and 5 bases at J, with 21 bases between the two ends. Per the germline V gene, CDR1 is MNHEY and CDR2 is SMNVEV (reference sequence). This CDR3 has 18 amino acids. The CDR3 DNA sequence: TGTGCCAGCAGTTTAGTCTTTCGGGGCTACCGAAATACCGGGGAGCTGTTTTTT. It is translated as CASSLVFRGYRNTGELFF.

The chain joins TRBV28 to TRBJ1-5; D remains ambiguous. CDR3 length equals 12 residues. Germline CDR1 and CDR2: MDHEN and SYDVKM. Trimming removed 8 bases from V and 0 bases from J, with 5 bases in between. CDR3 loop: CASRNSNQPQHF. The CDR3 nucleotides are TGTGCCAGCCGCAATAGCAATCAGCCCCAGCATTTT.

The V call is TRBV10-3, the J call TRBJ1-5, with unresolved D. The germline V and J ends were trimmed by 1 base and 3 bases, with 4 bases remaining between them. Germline loops: CDR1 ENHRY, CDR2 SYGVKD. This CDR3 is built from 13 residues. CDR3 nucleotides: TGTGCCATCAGTGAGTTCAACAATCAGCCCCAGCATTTT. Residues: CAISEFNNQPQHF.

The CDR3 sequence: CATSRRQGSGGYTF. The CDR3 DNA reads as TGTGCCACCAGCAGACGACAGGGCAGCGGAGGCTACACCTTC. The V and J genes are TRBV15 and TRBJ1-2, with TRBD1 identical over 7 bases. The CDR3 covers 14 residues. Trimming at V came to 2 bases and at J to 8 bases, leaving 8 bases not matched to a gene. The germline V gene has CDR1 LNHNV and CDR2 YYDKDF (reference sequence).

This chain connects TRBV28 to TRBJ1-2; possibly TRBD1 for D (6 bases). CDR3 length equals 16 residues. Germline CDR1 is MDHEN and CDR2 is SYDVKM. V lost 9 bases and J 4 bases, leaving 24 bases between the germline ends. The CDR3 reads CASHGDTLRLVYGYTF. The CDR3 DNA reads as TGTGCCAGTCACGGGGACACCCTAAGACTAGTCTATGGCTACACCTTC.

This clone was seen a single time. This chain joins TRBV11-2 and TRBJ2-7, with 13 bases identical to TRBD2. The germline V gene has CDR1 SGHAT and CDR2 FQNNGV. The CDR3 length is 17 residues. Unmatched junction bases numbered 6, after V lost 2 bases and J lost 2 bases. CDR3 loop: CASSLTSGRAEAYEQYF. As DNA, the CDR3 is TGTGCCAGCAGCTTAACTAGCGGGAGGGCCGAAGCCTACGAGCAGTACTTC.

The chain carries TRBV6-5 and TRBJ1-1, with D tentatively TRBD1 (5 bases). Germline V lookup: CDR1 MNHEY, CDR2 SVGAGI. V lost 6 bases and J 2 bases, leaving 7 bases between the germline ends. This CDR3 has 12 residues. The CDR3 nucleotides are TGTGCCAGCAGGGGACCCAACACTGAAGCTTTCTTT. Its translation is CASRGPNTEAFF.

The chain combines TRBV3-1 (or the pseudogene TRBV3-2) with TRBJ2-1, with a weak D call TRBD2 (6 bases). The V end was cut by 4 bases, the J end by 2 bases, with 15 bases between. This CDR3 comprises 16 residues. Looked up from germline, CDR1 is LGHDT and CDR2 is YNNKEL (reference sequence). The CDR3 protein is CASSPLRAGTYNEQFF. The CDR3 DNA reads as TGTGCCAGCAGCCCTTTAAGAGCGGGTACCTACAATGAGCAGTTCTTC.

The genes are TRBV3-1 (or the pseudogene TRBV3-2) and TRBJ1-2; possible D gene TRBD1, 5 bases. Germline loops: CDR1 LGHDT, CDR2 YNNKEL (reference sequence). Trimming pared 0 bases from V and 6 bases from J, leaving 14 bases between. This CDR3 comprises 15 residues. The CDR3 sequence is CASSQEGTGPNGYTF. The DNA of the CDR3 is TGTGCCAGCAGCCAAGAGGGGACGGGTCCGAATGGCTACACCTTC.

V usage is TRBV9 and J usage is TRBJ1-1; D is unresolved. The CDR3 is 14 amino acids. The germline V gene encodes CDR1 SGDLS and CDR2 YYNGEE. V lost 4 bases and J 1 base, leaving 11 bases between the germline ends. CDR3 sequence (DNA): TGTGCCAGCAGCATATCAGGAGAGAACACTGAAGCTTTCTTT. It is translated as CASSISGENTEAFF.

The chain links TRBV7-3 to TRBJ1-2; tentative D call: TRBD1 (6 bases). The V gene lost 9 bases and the J gene lost 2 bases, with 28 bases spanning the gap. CDR3 length equals 18 residues. Germline CDR1 SGHTA, CDR2 FQGTGA. Written as DNA, the CDR3 is TGTGCCAGTACCTCGGGGGCGCGGGGCAGTCAAGAAAACTATGGCTACACCTTC. Protein: CASTSGARGSQENYGYTF.

The J gene is TRBJ2-1, the V gene TRBV24-1; D is undetermined. V shed 6 bases and J shed 8 bases, with 7 bases lying between them. Germline V gene lookup returns CDR1 KGHDR and CDR2 SFDVKD. CDR3 length: 11 amino acids. The CDR3 DNA reads as TGTGCCACCAGTCAACAATATGAGCAGTTCTTC. Translating gives CATSQQYEQFF.

The chain links TRBV12-5 to TRBJ1-1; D is unresolved. The CDR3 is 16 residues long. Germline CDR1 is LGHNT and CDR2 is FRNRAP. The V gene lost 7 bases and the J gene lost 5 bases, with 23 bases spanning the gap. The CDR3 sequence: CASAPPQPFLETEAFF. CDR3 nucleotide sequence: TGTGCTAGTGCCCCTCCACAACCCTTTCTGGAGACTGAAGCTTTCTTT.

The genes are TRBV27 and TRBJ2-2; D may be TRBD1 or TRBD2 (5 bases each). The CDR3 consists of 20 residues. The germline V gene encodes CDR1 MNHEY and CDR2 SMNVEV (reference sequence). V lost 0 bases and J 0 bases, leaving 20 bases between the germline ends. CDR3 residues: CASSLSLNRGSLANTGELFF. The CDR3 DNA follows: TGTGCCAGCAGTTTATCCCTCAATCGGGGCAGCCTCGCGAACACCGGGGAGCTGTTTTTT.